These 19 T cell receptor beta chains share one sample of origin, sequenced in a study of post-analysis software for immune sequencing data. Unique molecular identifiers featured in each of the TCR beta cDNA libraries. MiXCR was run by TCRdb on the PCR reads, yielding one entry per CDR3 protein. The data contain more than 350,000 distinct CDR3 sequences, approximately 39% of them singletons. These receptors' antigens are unknown. Notes on the study in general: Relative to controls, patients had several TRBV segments at higher frequency, with TRBV5-6, TRBV5-1 and TRBV20-1 among these.

Sequenced material: blood. All receptors come from a girl aged 2-10 years with multiple sclerosis.

The rearrangement joins TRBV6-5 to TRBJ1-5, with no clear D. The CDR3 runs 15 residues. Between the trimmed V and J ends, which lost 1 base and 3 bases, there was a span of 10 bases. CDR1 and CDR2 (germline): MNHEY, SVGAGI. CDR3 in amino acids: CASSYLADYNQPQHF. DNA for the CDR3: TGTGCCAGCAGTTACTTGGCAGACTACAATCAGCCCCAGCATTTT.

The genes are TRBV19 and TRBJ2-1, with a possible D match to TRBD2 (5 bases). V was cut by 3 bases and J by 13 bases, with 28 bases left in between. Germline V gene sequence: CDR1 LNHDA, CDR2 SQIVND (reference sequence). CDR3 size: 17 residues. This CDR3 is CASSISLGGLLQETQFF. DNA for the CDR3: TGTGCCAGTAGTATTTCCCTTGGCGGGCTGCTACAAGAGACCCAGTTCTTC.

The rearrangement uses TRBV28 and TRBJ2-1; D ambiguous. Germline CDR1 MDHEN, CDR2 SYDVKM. The ends were cut back, 2 bases at V and 3 bases at J, with 8 bases in the middle. The CDR3 spans 14 residues. The CDR3 bases are TGTGCCAGCAGTTTACTAGTCTTCTACAATGAGCAGTTCTTC. It encodes CASSLLVFYNEQFF. The complete variable domain, with remaining parts taken from reference TRBV28 and TRBJ2-1, reads DVKVTQSSRYLVKRTGEKVFLECVQDMDHENMFWYRQDPGLGLRLIYFSYDVKMKEKGDIPEGYSVSREKKERFSLILESASTNQTSMYLCASSLLVFYNEQFFGPGTRLTVL.

This chain uses TRBV20-1 with TRBJ2-3, with D perhaps TRBD2 (6 bases). The CDR3 sequence is 14 residues long. The germline V and J ends were trimmed by 4 bases and 0 bases, with 11 bases remaining between them. Germline assignment: CDR1 DFQATT and CDR2 SNEGSKA (reference sequence). CDR3 region: CSANPRGSTDTQYF. In DNA form, the CDR3 reads TGCAGTGCTAACCCTCGGGGGAGCACAGATACGCAGTATTTT.

This clonotype was seen a handful of times. The chain joins TRBV6-2 or TRBV6-3 to TRBJ2-5, with 9 bases matching TRBD1. The V gene end was trimmed by 7 bases and the J gene end by 5 bases; junction bases not matched to a gene: 5. The length of the CDR3 is 13 residues. Germline assignment: CDR1 MNHEY and CDR2 SVGEGT. CDR3 sequence: CASTLQGAETQYF. The CDR3 nucleotides are TGTGCCAGCACTCTACAGGGGGCGGAGACCCAGTACTTC.

CDR3 DNA: TGTGCCAGCAGCCGACCCGGGACACCCCTTCAAGAGACCCAGTACTTC. Protein: CASSRPGTPLQETQYF. This chain connects TRBV6-2 or TRBV6-3 to TRBJ2-7; D perhaps matches TRBD1 (6 bases). The J call may be wrong; the DNA end is better matched by TRBJ2-5. This CDR3 region has 16 residues. Germline assignment: CDR1 MNHEY and CDR2 SVGEGT.

The chain joins TRBV20-1 to TRBJ2-1, with D perhaps TRBD2 (6 bases). Germline CDR1 reads DFQATT; CDR2 reads SNEGSKA (reference sequence). The CDR3 is made up of 16 amino acids. V was pared by 3 bases and J by 4 bases, with 19 bases between. The CDR3 sequence: CSASSRGRRGYNEQFF. Here the CDR3 DNA reads TGCAGTGCTAGCTCAAGAGGGCGGCGGGGTTACAATGAGCAGTTCTTC.

This clonotype was counted only a few times. This rearrangement joins TRBV12-3 or TRBV12-4 to TRBJ1-1, with a possible D match to TRBD1 (6 bases). The V gene lost 0 bases and the J gene lost 2 bases, with 16 bases spanning the gap. The CDR3 totals 17 residues. In nucleotides, the CDR3 is TGTGCCAGCAGTTTAGCGCCAGGGGCCTCCTTTAACACTGAAGCTTTCTTT. It yields the protein CASSLAPGASFNTEAFF.

A few counts support this clonotype. The CDR3 loop is CSARGLAGLGGEQFF. DNA of the CDR3: TGCAGTGCTAGAGGGCTAGCGGGATTGGGAGGTGAGCAGTTCTTC. The chain couples TRBV20-1 to TRBJ2-1; 9 bases match TRBD2. J gave up 9 bases and V 1 base, and 10 bases lay outside the gene matches. The germline gives CDR1 DFQATT, CDR2 SNEGSKA (reference sequence). This CDR3 has 15 residues.

This clonotype was seen only a few times. This chain uses TRBV7-2 with TRBJ2-7; D gene ambiguous. V was shortened by 1 base and J by 1 base, with 14 bases between the two germline ends. This CDR3 has 16 residues. Germline-derived CDR1 and CDR2 are SGHTA and FQGNSA. The CDR3, as DNA: TGTGCCAGCAGCTTAGACTCATACAGTTCTTCCTACGAGCAGTACTTC. It is translated as CASSLDSYSSSYEQYF.

This chain uses TRBV18 with TRBJ2-4, with TRBD1 identical over 7 bases. Trimming took 1 base from V and 7 from J; bases not matched to a gene: 4. The CDR3 runs to 14 residues. CDR1 and CDR2 (germline): KGHSH, LQKENI. The CDR3 bases are TGTGCCAGCTCACCACTAACAGGGGAGAACATTCAGTACTTC. This translates into CASSPLTGENIQYF.

This clonotype was observed a few times. The chain recombines TRBV5-1 with TRBJ2-1; D perhaps matches TRBD2 (5 bases). The CDR3 runs to 13 residues. Trimming pared 5 bases from V and 3 bases from J, leaving 9 bases between. Germline CDR1 is SGHRS and CDR2 is YFSETQ. The CDR3 region has the DNA TGCGCCAGCAGTGAGGGCAGCTACAATGAGCAGTTCTTC. This gives the protein CASSEGSYNEQFF.

This chain joins TRBV20-1 and TRBJ2-1, with D tentatively TRBD2 (6 bases). This CDR3 spans 12 amino acids. Germline lookup yields CDR1 DFQATT and CDR2 SNEGSKA (reference sequence). Trimming stripped 4 bases from V and 9 bases from J, with 13 bases between. CDR3 in amino acids: CSAKKTSSEQFF. The CDR3 DNA is TGCAGTGCTAAAAAGACTAGTTCTGAGCAGTTCTTC.

The CDR3 nucleotides are TGTGCCATCAGTGAGTCCTTAGATTGGGGGAAAAACATTCAGTACTTC. It encodes CAISESLDWGKNIQYF. V usage is TRBV10-3 and J usage is TRBJ2-4; D tentatively reads TRBD1 or TRBD2 (5 bases each). Deletions cut 0 bases from V and 4 bases from J, with 13 bases between. The length of the CDR3 is 16 residues. The germline gives CDR1 ENHRY, CDR2 SYGVKD.

This clonotype came up once. V usage is TRBV7-8 and J usage is TRBJ2-5, with TRBD2 as a possible D gene (6 bases). The CDR3 sequence is 15 residues long. V was pared by 1 base and J by 11 bases, with 20 bases between. The germline V gene has CDR1 SGHVS and CDR2 FQNEAQ. The CDR3 spells CASSLGTAGTGEQYF. The CDR3 DNA sequence: TGTGCCAGCAGCTTAGGGACCGCGGGAACGGGAGAGCAGTACTTC.

V and J are TRBV20-1 and TRBJ1-2; the D gene is possibly TRBD1 (6 bases). The CDR3 has 14 residues. Trimming stripped 3 bases from V and 6 bases from J, with 17 bases between. Germline lookup yields CDR1 DFQATT and CDR2 SNEGSKA (reference sequence). The DNA of the CDR3 is TGCAGTGCTAGTCCCTTGGACAGATTCGATGGCTACACCTTC. Amino acid sequence: CSASPLDRFDGYTF.

Comment on this clonotype: This sequence may be a read error, since a much larger clone differs from it by one base. V and J are TRBV28 and TRBJ1-2; D possibly corresponds to TRBD1 (5 bases). Germline V gene lookup returns CDR1 MDHEN and CDR2 SYDVKM. CDR3 length: 13 residues. The V end lost 6 bases, the J end lost 3 bases, and 11 bases lay between the germline ends. CDR3 loop: CASRIGADYGYTF. DNA for the CDR3: TGTGCCAGCAGAATCGGGGCAGACTATGGCTACACCTTC.

This clonotype was observed a handful of times. This chain links TRBV28 with TRBJ2-5; no clear D. Germline-derived CDR1 and CDR2 are MDHEN and SYDVKM. The CDR3 loop spans 13 amino acids. V was shortened by 7 bases and J by 5 bases, with 14 bases between the two germline ends. The CDR3 spells CASNRGGRETQYF. The DNA of the CDR3 is TGTGCCAGCAACCGCGGTGGACGGGAGACCCAGTACTTC.

This chain joins TRBV2 and TRBJ2-1; D perhaps matches TRBD1 (7 bases). V shed 3 bases and J shed 2 bases, with 11 bases lying between them. The germline gives CDR1 SNHLY, CDR2 FYNNEI. The CDR3 is 15 residues long. The CDR3 loop is CASSEVRGAYNEQFF. In nucleotides, the CDR3 is TGTGCCAGCAGTGAGGTCAGGGGGGCCTACAATGAGCAGTTCTTC.